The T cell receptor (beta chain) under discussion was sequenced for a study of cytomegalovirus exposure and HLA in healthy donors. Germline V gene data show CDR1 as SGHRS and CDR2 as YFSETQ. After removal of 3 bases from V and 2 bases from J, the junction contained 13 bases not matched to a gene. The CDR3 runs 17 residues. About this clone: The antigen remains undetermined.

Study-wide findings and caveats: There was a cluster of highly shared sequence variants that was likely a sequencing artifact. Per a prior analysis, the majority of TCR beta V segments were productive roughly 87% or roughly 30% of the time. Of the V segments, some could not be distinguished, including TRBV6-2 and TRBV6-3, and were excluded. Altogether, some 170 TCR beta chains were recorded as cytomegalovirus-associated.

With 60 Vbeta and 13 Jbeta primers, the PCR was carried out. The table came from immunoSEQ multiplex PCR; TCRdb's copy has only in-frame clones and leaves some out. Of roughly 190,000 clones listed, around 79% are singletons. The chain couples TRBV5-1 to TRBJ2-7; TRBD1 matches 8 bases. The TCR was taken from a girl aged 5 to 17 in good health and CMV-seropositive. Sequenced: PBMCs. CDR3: CASSYRSDRVRAYEQYF. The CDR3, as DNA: TGCGCCAGCAGCTACCGCTCGGACAGGGTGAGAGCCTACGAGCAGTACTTC.